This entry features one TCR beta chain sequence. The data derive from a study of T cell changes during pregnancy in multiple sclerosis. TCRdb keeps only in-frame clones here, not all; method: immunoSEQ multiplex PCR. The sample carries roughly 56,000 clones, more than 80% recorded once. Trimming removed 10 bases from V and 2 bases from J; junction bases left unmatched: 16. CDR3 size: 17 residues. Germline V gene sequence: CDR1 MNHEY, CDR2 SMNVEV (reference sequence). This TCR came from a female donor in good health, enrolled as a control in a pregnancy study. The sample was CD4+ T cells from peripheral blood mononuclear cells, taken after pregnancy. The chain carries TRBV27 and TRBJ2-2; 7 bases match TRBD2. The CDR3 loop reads CATKRLGLADNTGELFF. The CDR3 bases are TGTGCCACCAAACGACTTGGGCTAGCGGATAACACCGGGGAGCTGTTTTTT.